The subject of this entry is one TCR beta chain. This sample is part of a study of blood T cell repertoires in COVID-19. This CDR3 is built from 12 residues. Germline V gene sequence: CDR1 MDHEN, CDR2 SYDVKM. V was clipped by 8 bases and J by 7 bases; unmatched bases: 5. Source study methods: Counts of nucleated cells, estimated from reference gene primer amplification, were obtained. TCRdb's table, derived via immunoSEQ multiplex PCR, lists solely in-frame clones and lacks some. The V and J calls and clone size are taken from that table; D and trimming were inferred from the DNA. The sample carries about 120,000 clones, 80% to 90% recorded once.

V is TRBV28 and J is TRBJ2-7; 10 nucleotides line up with TRBD1. This sequence originates from a human donor in a cohort sampled during active COVID-19. The material sequenced was peripheral blood. The CDR3 bases are TGTGCCAGCCGGACAGGGGGGAGGGAGCAGTACTTC. The encoded protein is CASRTGGREQYF.